This T cell receptor beta chain was sequenced for a study of T cells in Graves' hyperthyroidism and ophthalmopathy. Overall study: The initial diagnosis was the point when peripheral blood was collected, ahead of any treatment. Study results and limitations: Within blood appeared most thyroid clonotypes that had expanded above 0.001.

The study based diagnoses on clinical symptoms, serum thyroxine and TRAb, thyroid ultrasound and orbital computed tomography. From RNA transcripts, TCR beta CDR3 regions were amplified. When the TCR CDR3 underwent first-round RT-PCR, the HTBI primer set was used. TCRdb itself ran the multiplex PCR reads through MiXCR, one entry per CDR3 protein. Seen here are 560,000 or so distinct CDR3 sequences, approximately 20% observed once, and the top ten hold about half. This clonotype has more than one count but fewer than ten. Its antigen is unknown. V was shortened by 10 bases and J by 5 bases, with 14 bases between the two germline ends. CDR1 MNHNS and CDR2 SASEGT come from the germline V gene. The CDR3 runs 12 residues.

The receptor was derived from a man aged 35 to 55 with Graves' ophthalmopathy. The sequenced material came from blood. The chain uses TRBV6-1 and TRBJ1-2; no clear D gene. The CDR3 DNA reads as TGTGCCACCCACATTCCCCAATATGGCTACACCTTC. As protein: CATHIPQYGYTF.